This T cell receptor beta chain was identified in a study of neurological immune-mediated disorders (dated by TCRdb to about 2019). About the study as a whole: Using UMI-based sequencing, the study compared peripheral blood TCR-beta repertoires from patients with HTLV-I-associated myelopathy (HAM/TSP), patients with multiple sclerosis, and healthy controls. Longitudinal samples, technical triplicates and paired sorted CD4+ and CD8+ T-cell subsets, alongside PBMC samples, were included among the approximately 98 TCR-beta libraries. Longitudinal HAM/TSP and healthy donors were sampled at 3 time-points each (3-40 month intervals). The cohort was made up of 60 to 75 subjects, consisting of roughly 14 HAM/TSP patients, 35 or so multiple sclerosis patients and around 20 healthy controls. The study at large found these results: No identical CDR3 amino acid sequences were shared among expanded clones across subjects, suggesting private TCR-beta repertoires in all groups. TCR clonal expansion was highest in HAM/TSP patients and lowest in MS patients, with MS patients falling below even healthy controls.

The germline V end is reduced by 8 bases and the J end by 2 bases; junction bases left unmatched: 2. Spanning cysteine to phenylalanine, the CDR3 consists of 12 amino acids. Kept here is only the CDR3 DNA, which spans 36 bases and is read in frame from base 1. The germline V gene encodes CDR1 SGHRS and CDR2 YFSETQ. cDNA synthesis used template-switch 5'RACE with a primer carrying a 10-nucleotide random unique molecular identifier tagging each TCR transcript. Over 170 million TCR-beta sequences, covering 15-18 subjects, were produced in each sequencing run. Total RNA was extracted with the RNeasy kit. The KAPA Real-time Library Amplification kit was used to amplify TCR-beta VDJ regions with primers for the TCR constant region and the 5'RACE anchor. A first PCR added sample indexes and Illumina adaptors, and a second PCR then raised library yield. After purification with Ampure beads, the TCR product of roughly 650 bp was size-selected on a 2% E-gel SizeSelection system. Before pooling, library quality was assessed on a Bioanalyzer, concentration was determined with Qubit, and library quantification was performed with the Kapa Library Quantification kit. Paired-end 2 x 150 bp sequencing of the libraries was performed on an Illumina HiSeq 2500. To increase sequence diversity, about 23-32% phiX was spiked into each library pool. On the study's bioinformatics: The UMI-based MiGEC pipeline processed quality-filtered reads and removed over 80% of raw TCR sequences during error correction. VDJ genes were aligned to IMGT germline references, and clonotypes were defined by unique CDR3 amino acid sequence plus V-J genes. Clonal expansion, Shannon diversity and CDR3 relatedness were evaluated with VDJtools (CalcPairwiseDistances, ClusterSamples), while phylogenetic trees were built in CLCbio workbench. Expanded clones were defined as having at least 8 unique UMIs, based on coefficient-of-variation modelling across technical triplicates. Using fastp trimming at Q25 and MiXCR clonotype assembly, TCRdb reanalyzed the public sequencing data and kept in-frame beta chains. When rows share a CDR3 protein, they turn into one entry using the most common DNA and genes. The V and J calls shown here were made by TCRdb, not taken from the authors' results. The sample records roughly 50,000 distinct CDR3 sequences, 10% to 15% of which are singletons. 9% of the sample is taken by the ten largest.

Read against the paper, the sample's time point label means: longitudinal time-point 3. For the unsorted PBMC libraries, 2 million PBMCs were stored in RNAlater at -80 degrees C until RNA extraction and were used to generate the libraries. PBMCs were separated from peripheral blood using Ficoll-Hypaque density gradient centrifugation and then cryopreserved in liquid nitrogen. This clonotype appeared many times. No cognate antigen has been identified for it. No base-level quality is on record; no much larger clone is a single base apart. The sequenced sample was PBMCs. Rearrangement joined TRBV5-1 to TRBJ2-5; 8 central nucleotides agree with TRBD1. This clonotype originated in a male donor with HTLV-1-associated myelopathy (HAM/TSP). The CDR3 region reads CASGQGQETQYF. The nucleotide sequence is given as TGCGCCAGTGGACAGGGACAAGAGACCCAGTACTTC.